The entry below describes one TCR beta chain. This receptor's antigen is unknown. No base qualities exist here, and no much larger clone lies one base off it. Library preparation used RACE. TCRdb records NextSeq 500 as the sequencer. During library preparation, unique molecular identifiers were attached to individual cDNA molecules so that TCRs could be counted in a quantitative, reproducible way. Each blood RNA sample was used to sequence both TCR alpha and TCR beta chains. On the study's bioinformatics: Samples had a median of roughly 99,000 TCRs, with a range from about 23,224 to 700,000. The Decombinator software suite was used to annotate V, J and CDR3 in the TCR reads. For the PS versus PT1 abundance plots, all samples were subsampled to the same number of TCRs (28,000). Expanded TCRs were defined as absent before sensitization and observed at least eight times at the 2-week time point. TCRdb cleaned the public reads at Q25 with fastp, built clones with MiXCR and kept in-frame beta chains. Each CDR3 protein gets just one entry, which takes the most common genes and DNA from the rows behind it. It is TCRdb's table, rather than the study itself, that gives the V and J calls and clone size. The sample table contains approximately 74,000 distinct CDR3 sequences; only one count was recorded for around a third of them. Together, the top ten hold roughly 10% of the sample.

The time point label corresponds to: patch test 1, 2 weeks after DPC sensitization. Reading the label with the study, this specimen's treatment or condition is: therapeutic diphenylcyclopropenone sensitization with weekly scalp DPC. Blood at each patch-test visit was drawn before the patch test was applied. To be eligible, patients had to be aged 18 to 70, diagnosed with alopecia and judged suitable for DPC therapy, while pregnant patients were excluded. Total RNA was extracted from unfractionated whole blood collected in Tempus Blood RNA tubes. Its CDR3 holds 14 amino acids, cysteine through phenylalanine. Of all the DNA, just the CDR3 is kept, 42 bases in frame from base 1. According to the germline V gene (reference sequence), CDR1 reads SEHNR and CDR2 reads FQNEAQ. The junction shows trimming of 8 bases on V and 5 bases on J, plus 15 bases between the germline ends. This specimen comes from a study of human T cells and chemical hapten exposure (dated by TCRdb to about 2021). Concerning the study at large: For sensitization, 2% DPC in acetone was applied to a roughly 2 cm by roughly 2 cm area of upper inner arm skin. The patient cohort, mostly female, included alopecia areata with under or over 50% scalp involvement, alopecia totalis and alopecia universalis. Patient blood was sampled pre-sensitization (week 0) and at 2, 6 and about 24 weeks after DPC sensitization. The libraries were sequenced as a pool, and the TCR yield per sample differed mostly because of small variations in library volumes within the pool. Throughout the approximately 22-week study period, patients were also given weekly therapeutic DPC doses on the scalp. This study followed changes in the peripheral blood TCR repertoire in vivo during primary and secondary sensitization of alopecia patients to the hapten diphenylcyclopropenone (DPC). Patch testing was done on the upper back using Finn chambers containing 0.01% DPC, and results were scored after 6 days according to International Contact Dermatitis Research Group standards. For TCR sequencing, blood came from 25 to 35 alopecia patients at anywhere from one to four time points (pre-sensitization, 2, 6 and 24 weeks).

Points the paper makes about the study in general: Because every patient had alopecia, a presumed autoimmune disease, the patients' immune response might differ from that of healthy individuals. No change with DPC sensitization was found in the number of TCRs above 1 in 1000 frequency, and no evidence of global repertoire structure alterations was found. After repeated subsampling, the strength of the expansion versus patch-test correlation and the threshold at which it became significant changed. Expanded TCRs formed significantly more large CDR3 similarity clusters than pre-sensitization or healthy control sets, consistent with antigen-driven responses. The number of PT1 expanded TCRs positively correlated with patch test score, significant at thresholds 8, 16 and 32 but not 4.

The input for sequencing was whole blood, taken in connection with sensitization to the hapten diphenylcyclopropenone (DPC). The clonotype comes from a middle-aged man with alopecia areata. Some clones in this sample may be carry-over from other donors' samples. The V and J segments used are TRBV7-9 and TRBJ2-2; the D gene could be either TRBD1 or TRBD2, each agreeing at 6 bases. The DNA sequence reads TGTGCCAGCGTCGTCGGGGGCGTAACCGGGGAGCTGTTTTTT. This is translated as CASVVGGVTGELFF.